The 16 T cell receptor beta chains presented below share a single source sample, sequenced in a study of vaccination effects on CD4 cells after COVID-19 (dated by TCRdb to between 2021 and 2022). Their recognized antigens are unknown. Library method: the immunoSEQ multiplex PCR assay. Here the immuneACCESS table is served through TCRdb, limited to in-frame sequences with V and J called. Missing clones are a known gap in these copies; in checked studies unresolved V genes cover under half, and the rest lacks a known reason. For this sample the table gives 50,000 or so clones, of which under 85% were detected only once. Of the sample, approximately 5.1% falls within the top ten clones. After more than nine days of culture, CD4+ T cells were isolated with the EasySep CD4+ T cell isolation kit. Convalescent patients had PCR-confirmed SARS-CoV-2 infection between March and December 2020, before Alpha, Beta and Delta variants emerged in the United States. Participants received two doses of either the BNT162b2 or the mRNA-1273 mRNA SARS-CoV-2 vaccine.

Sequenced material: CD4+ T cells from PBMCs cultured without peptide, taken after COVID-19 vaccination. These TCRs come from a human donor who had a prior SARS-CoV-2 infection.

This chain links TRBV4-3 with TRBJ2-3; D remains ambiguous. Trimming cost V 1 base and J 0 bases, with 5 bases left between them. The CDR3 has 14 amino acids. In germline, CDR1 is LGHNA, CDR2 YSLEER. CDR3 residues: CASSQADSTDTQYF. The CDR3 coding sequence is TGCGCCAGCAGCCAAGCAGACAGCACAGATACGCAGTATTTT.

This chain uses TRBV5-1 with TRBJ2-3; the match to TRBD2 covers 14 bases. The junction had 6 bases not matched to a gene; V was cut back by 4 bases and J by 5 bases. Germline V gene lookup returns CDR1 SGHRS and CDR2 YFSETQ. The length of the CDR3 is 16 residues. The CDR3 spells CASSLGLAGGLDTQYF. For the CDR3, the DNA is TGCGCCAGCAGCCTCGGACTAGCGGGGGGTTTAGATACGCAGTATTTT.

This chain links TRBV5-8 with TRBJ2-3; no reliable D call. Germline CDR1 and CDR2: SGHTS and YDEGEE. This CDR3 is built from 16 residues. Trimming shortened V by 0 bases and J by 0 bases, and 11 bases separated the two germline ends. The DNA of the CDR3 is TGTGCCAGCAGCTTGGTCCGGGCGGCCAGCACAGATACGCAGTATTTT. It is translated as CASSLVRAASTDTQYF.

V gene TRBV4-2 combines with J gene TRBJ2-2; D might be TRBD1 (5 bases). In germline, CDR1 is LGHNA, CDR2 YNFKEQ. The CDR3 loop spans 16 amino acids. Trimming took 1 base from V and 6 from J, leaving 15 bases between them. DNA of the CDR3: TGTGCCAGCAGCCAAGGGGCCAGGGTGGTGTCCGGGGAGCTGTTTTTT. Translated: CASSQGARVVSGELFF.

This chain connects TRBV19 to TRBJ1-3; tentative D call: TRBD1 (6 bases). Trimming removed 3 bases from V and 6 bases from J, with 15 bases in between. Germline V lookup: CDR1 LNHDA, CDR2 SQIVND (reference sequence). CDR3 length: 15 amino acids. The CDR3 sequence: CASSMGHRKANTIYF. The CDR3 nucleotides are TGTGCCAGTAGTATGGGACACAGGAAAGCAAACACCATATATTTT.

V and J are TRBV5-1 and TRBJ1-2; TRBD1 aligns across 10 bases. Germline V lookup: CDR1 SGHRS, CDR2 YFSETQ. Trimming removed 5 bases from V and 4 bases from J; junction bases left unmatched: 11. This CDR3 region has 16 residues. CDR3 sequence (DNA): TGCGCCAGCAGGCACGGGACAGGGGAGGCGAGCTATGGCTACACCTTC. It specifies CASRHGTGEASYGYTF.

The genes are TRBV5-1 and TRBJ2-7, with D possibly TRBD2 on 6 matching bases. Germline CDR1 reads SGHRS; CDR2 reads YFSETQ. The CDR3 contains 14 residues. Trimming took off 0 bases at V and 5 bases at J, with 12 bases between the two ends. For the CDR3, the DNA is TGCGCCAGCAGCTTGGACGGAGGGTGGGACGAGCAGTACTTC. Translation gives CASSLDGGWDEQYF.

This clone appeared once. V is TRBV11-3 and J is TRBJ2-1; 11 nucleotides align to TRBD1. After removal of 3 bases from V and 3 bases from J, the junction contained 1 base not matched to a gene. CDR1 SGHNT and CDR2 YENEEA come from the germline V gene. The CDR3 covers 15 residues. In DNA form, the CDR3 reads TGTGCCAGCAGCTTGGGACAGGGGGACTACAATGAGCAGTTCTTC. Protein: CASSLGQGDYNEQFF.

The table lists this clone with a count of one. This chain joins TRBV5-1 and TRBJ2-7; 8 nucleotides agree with TRBD2. This CDR3 spans 13 amino acids. The V gene's germline CDR1 is SGHRS and CDR2 YFSETQ. With 0 bases clipped from V and 6 bases from J, the junction kept 2 bases outside the gene matches. This CDR3 reads CASSLGAGGEQYF. The CDR3 DNA reads as TGCGCCAGCAGCTTGGGGGCGGGGGGCGAGCAGTACTTC.

The chain carries TRBV15 and TRBJ2-1, with 10 positions matching TRBD2. Per germline, CDR1 LNHNV and CDR2 YYDKDF (reference sequence). This CDR3 is 14 amino acids long. V trimming: 5 bases; J trimming: 6 bases; junction bases outside the gene matches: 4. Here the CDR3 DNA reads TGTGCCACCAGCGCCCGACTAGCGGGCAATGAGCAGTTCTTC. Translated: CATSARLAGNEQFF.

This rearrangement joins TRBV9 to TRBJ2-7; D is possibly TRBD1 or TRBD2 (7 bases each). This CDR3 region has 14 residues. Between the trimmed V and J ends, which lost 3 bases and 6 bases, there was a span of 16 bases. The germline V gene has CDR1 SGDLS and CDR2 YYNGEE. The CDR3 loop reads CASSAGGQLGEQYF. CDR3 DNA sequence: TGTGCCAGCAGCGCGGGGGGACAGCTTGGCGAGCAGTACTTC.

CDR3 loop: CASSYQGTSGPYEQYF. The CDR3 coding sequence is TGTGCCAGCAGTTACCAGGGGACTAGCGGACCTTACGAGCAGTACTTC. The chain joins TRBV6-5 to TRBJ2-7, with TRBD2 matching 11 bases. The CDR3 is made up of 16 amino acids. From germline, CDR1 is MNHEY and CDR2 SVGAGI. V shed 2 bases and J 4 bases; nucleotides not matched to a gene: 7.

The V call is TRBV5-8, the J call TRBJ1-6; 8 positions agree with TRBD1. The CDR3 length is 15 residues. Germline V lookup: CDR1 SGHTS, CDR2 YDEGEE. J was trimmed by 7 bases and V by 2 bases; bases with no gene match: 5. CDR3 residues: CASSFQGARNSPLHF. In DNA form, the CDR3 reads TGTGCCAGCAGCTTCCAGGGGGCTCGGAATTCACCCCTCCACTTT.

The chain couples TRBV7-8 to TRBJ2-7; 8 bases are a match to TRBD1. This CDR3 region has 13 residues. CDR1 is SGHVS, CDR2 FQNEAQ, per germline. Trimming took 5 bases from V and 8 from J; bases not matched to a gene: 8. For the CDR3, the DNA is TGTGCCAGCAGCCCTCGGACAGGGAACAAGCAGTACTTC. Its translation is CASSPRTGNKQYF.

The chain couples TRBV7-9 to TRBJ2-3; TRBD2 might be the D (5 bases). The CDR3 covers 14 residues. Per germline, CDR1 SEHNR and CDR2 FQNEAQ (reference sequence). Trimming left V 3 bases short and J 2 bases short, with 9 bases between. The CDR3 DNA is TGTGCCAGCAGCTTCGTCCGGGACACAGATACGCAGTATTTT. Translation: CASSFVRDTDTQYF.

The chain uses TRBV7-2 and TRBJ1-3; possibly TRBD1 for D (5 bases). CDR1 and CDR2 from the germline V gene are SGHTA and FQGNSA. Trimming shortened V by 2 bases and J by 0 bases, and 8 bases separated the two germline ends. The CDR3 totals 15 residues. This CDR3 is CASSLWDASGNTIYF. The CDR3 bases are TGTGCCAGCAGCTTATGGGACGCCTCTGGAAACACCATATATTTT. Complete variable domain (other parts from reference TRBV7-2 and TRBJ1-3): GAGVSQSPSNKVTEKGKDVELRCDPISGHTALYWYRQSLGQGLEFLIYFQGNSAPDKSGLPSDRFSAERTGGSVSTLTIQRTQQEDSAVYLCASSLWDASGNTIYFGEGSWLTVV.